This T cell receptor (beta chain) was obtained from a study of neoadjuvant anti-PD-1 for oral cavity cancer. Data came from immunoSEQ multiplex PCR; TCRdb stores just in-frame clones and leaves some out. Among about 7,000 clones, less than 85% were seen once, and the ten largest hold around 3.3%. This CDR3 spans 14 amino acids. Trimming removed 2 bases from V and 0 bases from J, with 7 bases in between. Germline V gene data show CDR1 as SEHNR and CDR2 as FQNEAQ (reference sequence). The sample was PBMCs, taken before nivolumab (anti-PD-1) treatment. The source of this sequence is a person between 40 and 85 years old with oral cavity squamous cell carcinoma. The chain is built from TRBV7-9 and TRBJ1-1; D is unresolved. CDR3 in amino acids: CASSLIAVNTEAFF. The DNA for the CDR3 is TGTGCCAGCAGCTTAATTGCGGTGAACACTGAAGCTTTCTTT.